This T cell receptor beta chain was recovered during a study of blood T cells in healthy people across ages. The second PCR ran about 6 to 12 cycles with a sample-barcoded 5' primer and J-beta primers. TCRdb reprocessed the 5' RACE reads via MiXCR and lists one record per CDR3 protein. The data show 1.5 million or so distinct CDR3 sequences, around 40% seen once. The CDR3 loop spans 15 amino acids. V trimming: 5 bases; J trimming: 6 bases; junction bases outside the gene matches: 6. Looked up from germline, CDR1 is SEHNR and CDR2 is FQNEAQ (reference sequence). Per-sample PBMC isolation yielded at least 6 million cells. The study's findings and limits: Per million T cells, TCR beta diversity dropped roughly linearly as age increased. Long-lived donors exceeded aged donors in naive CD4+ cells and diversity.

This clonotype has a handful of counts. Its target is not known. The sequence came from a woman aged 18-29 years in good health. The sequenced material came from blood. This chain uses TRBV7-9 with TRBJ2-1; 11 bases map to TRBD2. This chain's CDR3 is CASSRGLADSNEQFF. CDR3 in DNA: TGTGCCAGCAGCCGGGGACTAGCGGATAGCAATGAGCAGTTCTTC. The complete variable domain, with remaining parts taken from reference TRBV7-9 and TRBJ2-1, reads DTGVSQNPRHKITKRGQNVTFRCDPISEHNRLYWYRQTLGQGPEFLTYFQNEAQLEKSRLLSDRFSAERPKGSFSTLEIQRTEQGDSAMYLCASSRGLADSNEQFFGPGTRLTVL.